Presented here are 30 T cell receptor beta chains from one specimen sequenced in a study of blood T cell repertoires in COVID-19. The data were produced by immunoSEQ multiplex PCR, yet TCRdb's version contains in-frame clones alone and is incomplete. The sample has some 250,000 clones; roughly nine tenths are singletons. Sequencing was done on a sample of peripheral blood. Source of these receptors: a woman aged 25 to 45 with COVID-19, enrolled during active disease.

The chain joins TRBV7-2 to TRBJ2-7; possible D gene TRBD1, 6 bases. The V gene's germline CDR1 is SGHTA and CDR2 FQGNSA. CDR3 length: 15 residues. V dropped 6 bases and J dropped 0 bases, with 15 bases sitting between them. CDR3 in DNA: TGTGCCAGCAGTAGGGGACACCAGTTCTCCTACGAGCAGTACTTC. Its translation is CASSRGHQFSYEQYF.

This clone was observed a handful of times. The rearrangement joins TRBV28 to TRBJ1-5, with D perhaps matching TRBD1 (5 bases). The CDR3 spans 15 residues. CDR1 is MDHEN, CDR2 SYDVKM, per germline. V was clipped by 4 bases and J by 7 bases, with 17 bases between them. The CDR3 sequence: CASSWTEGIGQPQHF. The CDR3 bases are TGTGCCAGCAGTTGGACGGAGGGGATCGGACAGCCCCAGCATTTT.

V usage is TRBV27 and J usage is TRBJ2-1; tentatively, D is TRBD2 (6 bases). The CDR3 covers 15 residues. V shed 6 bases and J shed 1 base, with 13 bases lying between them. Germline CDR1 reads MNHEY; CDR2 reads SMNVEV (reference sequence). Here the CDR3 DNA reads TGTGCCAGCAGCCCCGCGGGACGGTCCTACAATGAGCAGTTCTTC. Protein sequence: CASSPAGRSYNEQFF.

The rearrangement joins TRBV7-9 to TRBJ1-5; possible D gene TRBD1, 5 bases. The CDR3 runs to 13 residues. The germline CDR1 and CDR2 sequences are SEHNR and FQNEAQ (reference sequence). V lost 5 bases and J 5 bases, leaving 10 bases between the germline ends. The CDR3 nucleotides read TGTGCCAGCAGCCCCGGGACTCATCAGCCCCAGCATTTT. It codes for CASSPGTHQPQHF.

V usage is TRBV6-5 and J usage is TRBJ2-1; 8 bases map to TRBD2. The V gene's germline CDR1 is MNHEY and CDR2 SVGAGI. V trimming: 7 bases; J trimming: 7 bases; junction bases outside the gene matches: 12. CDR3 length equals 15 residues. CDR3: CASNRPRGGINEQFF. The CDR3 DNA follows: TGTGCCAGCAACCGACCACGCGGGGGGATAAATGAGCAGTTCTTC.

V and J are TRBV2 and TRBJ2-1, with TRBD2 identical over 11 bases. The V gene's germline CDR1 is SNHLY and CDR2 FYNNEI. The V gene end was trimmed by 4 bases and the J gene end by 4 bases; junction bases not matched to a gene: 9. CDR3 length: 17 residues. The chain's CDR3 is CASSVRVAGGIYNEQFF. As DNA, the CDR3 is TGTGCCAGCAGTGTTCGGGTAGCGGGGGGGATTTACAATGAGCAGTTCTTC.

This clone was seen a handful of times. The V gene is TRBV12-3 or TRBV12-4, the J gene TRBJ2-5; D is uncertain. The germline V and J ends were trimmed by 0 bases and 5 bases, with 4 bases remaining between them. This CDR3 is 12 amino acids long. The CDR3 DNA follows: TGTGCCAGCAGTTTAGCGCGGGAGACCCAGTACTTC. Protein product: CASSLARETQYF.

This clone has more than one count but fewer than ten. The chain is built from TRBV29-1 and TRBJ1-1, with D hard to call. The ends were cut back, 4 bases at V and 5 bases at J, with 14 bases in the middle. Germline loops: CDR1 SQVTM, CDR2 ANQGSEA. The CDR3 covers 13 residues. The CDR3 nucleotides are TGCAGCGTTGGAAGAGGGATGAGGACTGAAGCTTTCTTT. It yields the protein CSVGRGMRTEAFF. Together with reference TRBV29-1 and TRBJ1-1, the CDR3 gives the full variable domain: SAVISQKPSRDICQRGTSLTIQCQVDSQVTMMFWYRQQPGQSLTLIATANQGSEATYESGFVIDKFPISRPNLTFSTLTVSNMSPEDSSIYLCSVGRGMRTEAFFGQGTRLTVV.

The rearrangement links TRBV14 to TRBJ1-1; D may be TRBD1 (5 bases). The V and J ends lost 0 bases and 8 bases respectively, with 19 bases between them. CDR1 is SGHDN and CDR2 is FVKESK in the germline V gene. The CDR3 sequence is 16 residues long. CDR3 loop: CASSQEGFPGVVEAFF. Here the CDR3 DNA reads TGTGCCAGCAGCCAAGAAGGCTTTCCGGGGGTCGTGGAAGCTTTCTTT.

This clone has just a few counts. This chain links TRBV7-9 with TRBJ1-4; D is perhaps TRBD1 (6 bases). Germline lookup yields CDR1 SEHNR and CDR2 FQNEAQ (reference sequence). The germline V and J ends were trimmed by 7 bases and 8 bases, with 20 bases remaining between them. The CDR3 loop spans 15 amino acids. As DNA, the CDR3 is TGTGCCAGCATCCACCCCCGGGACAAGGGGGAAAAACTGTTTTTT. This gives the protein CASIHPRDKGEKLFF.

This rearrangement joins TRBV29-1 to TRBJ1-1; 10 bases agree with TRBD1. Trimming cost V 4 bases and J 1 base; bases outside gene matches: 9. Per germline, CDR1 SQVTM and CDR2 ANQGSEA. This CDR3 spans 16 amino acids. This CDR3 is CSVGARTGGPNTEAFF. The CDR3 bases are TGCAGCGTTGGGGCCAGGACAGGGGGTCCGAACACTGAAGCTTTCTTT.

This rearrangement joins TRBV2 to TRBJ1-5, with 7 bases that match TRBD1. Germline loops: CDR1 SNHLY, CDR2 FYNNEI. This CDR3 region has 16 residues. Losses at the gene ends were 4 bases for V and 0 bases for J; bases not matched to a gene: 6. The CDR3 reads CASSGATGASNQPQHF. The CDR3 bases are TGTGCCAGCAGTGGGGCCACAGGGGCTAGCAATCAGCCCCAGCATTTT.

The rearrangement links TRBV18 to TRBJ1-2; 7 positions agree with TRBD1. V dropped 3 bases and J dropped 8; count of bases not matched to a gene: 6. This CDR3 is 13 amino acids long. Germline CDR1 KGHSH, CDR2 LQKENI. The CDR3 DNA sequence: TGTGCCAGCTCACCCCCGACAGGGTACGGCTACACCTTC. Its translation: CASSPPTGYGYTF.

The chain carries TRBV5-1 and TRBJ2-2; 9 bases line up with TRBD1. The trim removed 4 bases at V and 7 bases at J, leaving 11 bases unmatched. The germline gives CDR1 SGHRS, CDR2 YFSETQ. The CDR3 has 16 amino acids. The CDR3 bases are TGCGCCAGCAGCCTTAGACAGGGGGAATATCACGGGGAGCTGTTTTTT. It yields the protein CASSLRQGEYHGELFF.

The DNA of the CDR3 is TGCGCCAGCAGCACTACGGGCGCCCGCGGGGAAGCTTTCTTT. Its protein is CASSTTGARGEAFF. The gene calls are TRBV5-1 and TRBJ1-1; D ambiguous. Looked up from germline, CDR1 is SGHRS and CDR2 is YFSETQ. CDR3 length: 14 residues. Between the trimmed V and J ends, which lost 4 bases and 8 bases, there was a span of 18 bases.

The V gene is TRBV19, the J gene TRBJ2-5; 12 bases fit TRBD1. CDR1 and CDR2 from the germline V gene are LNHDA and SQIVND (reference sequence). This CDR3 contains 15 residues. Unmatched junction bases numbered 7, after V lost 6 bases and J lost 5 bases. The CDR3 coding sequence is TGTGCCAGTAGCTTTGGGACAGGGGGCCTGGAGACCCAGTACTTC. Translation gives CASSFGTGGLETQYF.

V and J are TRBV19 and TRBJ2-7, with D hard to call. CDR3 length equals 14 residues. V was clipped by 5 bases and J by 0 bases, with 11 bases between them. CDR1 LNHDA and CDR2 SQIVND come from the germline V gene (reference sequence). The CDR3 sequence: CASSVPGHSYEQYF. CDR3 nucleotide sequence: TGTGCCAGTAGTGTACCGGGTCACTCCTACGAGCAGTACTTC.

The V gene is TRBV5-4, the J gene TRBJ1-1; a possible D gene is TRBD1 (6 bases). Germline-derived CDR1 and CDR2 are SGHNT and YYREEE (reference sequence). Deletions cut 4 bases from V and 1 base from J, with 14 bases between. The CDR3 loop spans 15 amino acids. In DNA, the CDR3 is TGTGCCAGCAGCCCACGGACAGAATCGAACACTGAAGCTTTCTTT. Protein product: CASSPRTESNTEAFF.

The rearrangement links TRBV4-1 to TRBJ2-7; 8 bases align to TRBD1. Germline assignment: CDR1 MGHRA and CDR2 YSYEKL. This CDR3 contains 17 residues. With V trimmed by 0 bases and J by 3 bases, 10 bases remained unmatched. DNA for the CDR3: TGCGCCAGCAGCCAAGATTCAACAGGGACAGGAATCTACGAGCAGTACTTC. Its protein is CASSQDSTGTGIYEQYF.

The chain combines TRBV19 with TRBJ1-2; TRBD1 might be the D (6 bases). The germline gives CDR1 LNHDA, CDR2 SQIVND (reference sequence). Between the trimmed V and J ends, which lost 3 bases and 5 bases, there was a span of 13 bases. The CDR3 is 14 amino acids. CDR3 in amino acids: CASSIADSQYGYTF. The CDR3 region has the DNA TGTGCCAGTAGTATCGCGGACAGCCAATATGGCTACACCTTC.

The CDR3 coding sequence is TGTGCCAGCTCGGGGGGCCGAGAAGGTGGCTACACCTTC. Amino acids: CASSGGREGGYTF. The chain carries TRBV6-6 and TRBJ1-2; the D gene is possibly TRBD1 (6 bases). The CDR3 runs 13 residues. The V end lost 8 bases, the J end lost 7 bases, and 17 bases lay between the germline ends. CDR1 and CDR2 (germline): MNHNY, SVGAGI (reference sequence).

Written as DNA, the CDR3 is TGTGCCAGCAGTGAGGGGACAGGGATCAATCAGCCCCAGCATTTT. This sequence encodes CASSEGTGINQPQHF. This rearrangement joins TRBV6-1 to TRBJ1-5, with TRBD1 matching 9 bases. Per germline, CDR1 MNHNS and CDR2 SASEGT. CDR3 length: 15 residues. Trimming cost V 3 bases and J 3 bases; bases outside gene matches: 3.

The CDR3 DNA is TGCGCCAGCAGTGAGGCCAGCGCCCCCCCCAATGAGCAGTTCTTC. Translation gives CASSEASAPPNEQFF. This chain joins TRBV10-2 and TRBJ2-1; D is undetermined. CDR3 length: 15 residues. Germline lookup yields CDR1 WSHSY and CDR2 SAAADI. Trimming cost V 2 bases and J 6 bases, with 14 bases left between them.

The CDR3 reads CASSLKGMGTEAFF. The CDR3 nucleotides are TGCGCCAGCAGCTTGAAGGGGATGGGAACTGAAGCTTTCTTT. The chain carries TRBV5-1 and TRBJ1-1, with D maybe TRBD1 (5 bases). Germline values: CDR1 SGHRS, CDR2 YFSETQ. Trimming took off 1 base at V and 5 bases at J, with 12 bases between the two ends. CDR3 length: 14 residues.

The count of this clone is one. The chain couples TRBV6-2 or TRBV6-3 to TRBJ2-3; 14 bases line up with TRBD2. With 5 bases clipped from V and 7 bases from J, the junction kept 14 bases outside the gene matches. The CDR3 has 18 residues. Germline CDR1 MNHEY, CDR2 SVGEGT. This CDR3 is CASSPEGLAGAPSNTQYF. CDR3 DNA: TGTGCCAGCAGTCCCGAGGGACTAGCGGGGGCGCCCTCGAATACGCAGTATTTT.

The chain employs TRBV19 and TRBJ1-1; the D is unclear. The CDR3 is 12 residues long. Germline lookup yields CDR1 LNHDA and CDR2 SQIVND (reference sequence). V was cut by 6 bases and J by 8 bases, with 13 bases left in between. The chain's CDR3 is CASSPSLEEAFF. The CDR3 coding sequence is TGTGCCAGTAGCCCCTCGCTAGAGGAAGCTTTCTTT.

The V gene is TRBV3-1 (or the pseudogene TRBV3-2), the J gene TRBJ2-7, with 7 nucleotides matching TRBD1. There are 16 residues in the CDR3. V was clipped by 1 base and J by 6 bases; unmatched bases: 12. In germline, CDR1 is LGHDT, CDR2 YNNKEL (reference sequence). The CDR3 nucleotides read TGTGCCAGCAGCCAAGTGGGGACAGTCCCGTGGAGCGAGCAGTACTTC. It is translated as CASSQVGTVPWSEQYF.

CDR3 DNA sequence: TGTGCCAGCAGCTTAGGGCGGATTTTTAACTATGGCTACACCTTC. It is translated as CASSLGRIFNYGYTF. V gene TRBV7-2 combines with J gene TRBJ1-2; no clear D gene. Germline V CDR1 and CDR2: SGHTA, FQGNSA. V was pared by 1 base and J by 1 base, with 10 bases between. The CDR3 is 15 amino acids.

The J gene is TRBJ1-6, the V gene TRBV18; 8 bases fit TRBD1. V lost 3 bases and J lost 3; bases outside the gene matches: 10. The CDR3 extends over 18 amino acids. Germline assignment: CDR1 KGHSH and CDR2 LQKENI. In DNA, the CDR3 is TGTGCCAGCTCACCCCTTCGGACAGGGATGGGCTATAATTCACCCCTCCACTTT. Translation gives CASSPLRTGMGYNSPLHF.

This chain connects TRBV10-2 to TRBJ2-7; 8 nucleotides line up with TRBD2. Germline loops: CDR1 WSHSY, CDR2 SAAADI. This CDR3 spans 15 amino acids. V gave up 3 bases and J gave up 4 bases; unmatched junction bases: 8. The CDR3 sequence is CASSDRGGVSYEQYF. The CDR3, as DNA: TGCGCCAGCAGTGACCGGGGGGGTGTCTCGTACGAGCAGTACTTC.